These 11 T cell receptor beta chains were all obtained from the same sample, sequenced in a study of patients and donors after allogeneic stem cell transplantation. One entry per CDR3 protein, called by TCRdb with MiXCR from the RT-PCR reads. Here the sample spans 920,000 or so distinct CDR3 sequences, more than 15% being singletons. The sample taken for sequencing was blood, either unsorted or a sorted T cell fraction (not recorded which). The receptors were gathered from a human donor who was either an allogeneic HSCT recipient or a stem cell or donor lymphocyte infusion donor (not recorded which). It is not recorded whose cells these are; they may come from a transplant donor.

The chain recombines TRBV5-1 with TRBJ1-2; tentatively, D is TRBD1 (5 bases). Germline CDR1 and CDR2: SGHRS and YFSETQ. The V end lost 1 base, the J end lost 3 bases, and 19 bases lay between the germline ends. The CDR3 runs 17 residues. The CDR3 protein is CASSLILTGLDHYGYTF. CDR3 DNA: TGCGCCAGCAGCTTGATATTAACGGGACTTGACCACTATGGCTACACCTTC. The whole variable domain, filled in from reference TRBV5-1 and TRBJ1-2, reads KAGVTQTPRYLIKTRGQQVTLSCSPISGHRSVSWYQQTPGQGLQFLFEYFSETQRNKGNFPGRFSGRQFSNSRSEMNVSTLELGDSALYLCASSLILTGLDHYGYTFGSGTRLTVV.

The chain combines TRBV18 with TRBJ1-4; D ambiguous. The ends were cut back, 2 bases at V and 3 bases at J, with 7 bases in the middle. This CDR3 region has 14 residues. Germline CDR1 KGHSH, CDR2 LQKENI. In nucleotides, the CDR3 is TGTGCCAGCTCACCAGACACGGCTAATGAAAAACTGTTTTTT. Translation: CASSPDTANEKLFF.

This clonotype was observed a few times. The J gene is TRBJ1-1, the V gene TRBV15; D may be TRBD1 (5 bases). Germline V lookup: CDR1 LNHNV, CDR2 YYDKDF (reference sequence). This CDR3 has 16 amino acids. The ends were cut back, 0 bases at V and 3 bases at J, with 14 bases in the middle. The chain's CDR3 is CATSRDWGLGDTEAFF. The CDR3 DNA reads TGTGCCACCAGCAGAGATTGGGGGTTGGGGGACACTGAAGCTTTCTTT.

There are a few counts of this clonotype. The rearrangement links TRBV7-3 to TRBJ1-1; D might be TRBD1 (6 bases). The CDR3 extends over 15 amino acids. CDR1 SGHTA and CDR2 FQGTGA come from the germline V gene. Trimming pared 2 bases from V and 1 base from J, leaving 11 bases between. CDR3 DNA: TGTGCCAGCAGCTTAGGACAGTCCACGAACACTGAAGCTTTCTTT. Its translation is CASSLGQSTNTEAFF.

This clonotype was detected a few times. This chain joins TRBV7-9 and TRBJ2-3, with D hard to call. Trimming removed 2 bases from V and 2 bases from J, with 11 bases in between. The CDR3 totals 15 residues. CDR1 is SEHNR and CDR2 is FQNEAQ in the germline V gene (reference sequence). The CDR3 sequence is CASSLYLAATDTQYF. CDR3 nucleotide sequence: TGTGCCAGCAGCTTATATCTCGCGGCCACAGATACGCAGTATTTT. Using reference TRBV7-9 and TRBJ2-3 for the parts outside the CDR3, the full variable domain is DTGVSQNPRHKITKRGQNVTFRCDPISEHNRLYWYRQTLGQGPEFLTYFQNEAQLEKSRLLSDRFSAERPKGSFSTLEIQRTEQGDSAMYLCASSLYLAATDTQYFGPGTRLTVL.

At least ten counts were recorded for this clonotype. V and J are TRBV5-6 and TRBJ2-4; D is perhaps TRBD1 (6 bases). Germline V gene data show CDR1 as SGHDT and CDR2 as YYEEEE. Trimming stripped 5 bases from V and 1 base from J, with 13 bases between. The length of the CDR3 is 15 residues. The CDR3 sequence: CASRITGMAKNIQYF. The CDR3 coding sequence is TGTGCCAGCAGGATTACAGGGATGGCCAAAAACATTCAGTACTTC. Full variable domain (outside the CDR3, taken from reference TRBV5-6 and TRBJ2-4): DAGVTQSPTHLIKTRGQQVTLRCSPKSGHDTVSWYQQALGQGPQFIFQYYEEEERQRGNFPDRFSGHQFPNYSSELNVNALLLGDSALYLCASRITGMAKNIQYFGAGTRLSVL.

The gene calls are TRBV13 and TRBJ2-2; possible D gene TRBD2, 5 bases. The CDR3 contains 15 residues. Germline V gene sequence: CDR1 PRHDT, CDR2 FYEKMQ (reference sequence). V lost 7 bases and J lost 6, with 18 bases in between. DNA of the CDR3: TGTGCCAGCAAGGGCCTTGGGAGCGGCGCCGGGGAGCTGTTTTTT. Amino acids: CASKGLGSGAGELFF.

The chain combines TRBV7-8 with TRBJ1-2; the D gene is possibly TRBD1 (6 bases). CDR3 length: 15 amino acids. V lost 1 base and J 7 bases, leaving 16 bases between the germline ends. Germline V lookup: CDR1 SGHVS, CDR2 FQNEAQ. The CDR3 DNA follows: TGTGCCAGCAGCTTAGGGACACAGGGCGGCGGTGGCTACACCTTC. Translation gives CASSLGTQGGGGYTF.

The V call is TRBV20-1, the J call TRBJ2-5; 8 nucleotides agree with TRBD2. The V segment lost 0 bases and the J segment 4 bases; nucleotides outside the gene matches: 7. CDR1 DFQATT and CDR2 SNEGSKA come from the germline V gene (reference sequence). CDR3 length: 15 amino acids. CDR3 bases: TGCAGTGCTAGAGATCGTCGGCTAGCGGGAGAGACCCAGTACTTC. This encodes CSARDRRLAGETQYF.

CDR3 protein: CASSLELAGGLDEQFF. As DNA, the CDR3 is TGTGCCAGCAGCTTAGAACTAGCGGGGGGACTCGATGAGCAGTTCTTC. The V call is TRBV7-8, the J call TRBJ2-1; 12 bases align to TRBD2. In germline, CDR1 is SGHVS, CDR2 FQNEAQ. The CDR3 totals 16 residues. Losses at the gene ends were 1 base for V and 8 bases for J; bases not matched to a gene: 6. Complete variable domain (other parts from reference TRBV7-8 and TRBJ2-1): GAGVSQSPRYKVAKRGQDVALRCDPISGHVSLFWYQQALGQGPEFLTYFQNEAQLDKSGLPSDRFFAERPEGSVSTLKIQRTQQEDSAVYLCASSLELAGGLDEQFFGPGTRLTVL.

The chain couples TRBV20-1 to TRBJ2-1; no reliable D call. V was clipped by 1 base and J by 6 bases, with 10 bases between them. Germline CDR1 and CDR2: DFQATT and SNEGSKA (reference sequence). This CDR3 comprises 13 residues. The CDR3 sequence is CSARARNTNEQFF. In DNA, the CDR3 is TGCAGTGCTAGAGCTAGGAATACCAATGAGCAGTTCTTC.